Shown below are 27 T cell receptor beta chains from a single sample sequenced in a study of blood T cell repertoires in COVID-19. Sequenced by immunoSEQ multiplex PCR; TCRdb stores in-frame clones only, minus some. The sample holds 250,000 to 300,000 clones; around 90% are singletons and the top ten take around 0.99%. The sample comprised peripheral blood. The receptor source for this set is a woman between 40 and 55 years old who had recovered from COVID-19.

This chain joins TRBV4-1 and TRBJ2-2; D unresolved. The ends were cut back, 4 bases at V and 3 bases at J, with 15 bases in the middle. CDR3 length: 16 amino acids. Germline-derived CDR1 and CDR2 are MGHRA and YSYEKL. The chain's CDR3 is CASSPIVVRDTGELFF. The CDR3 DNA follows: TGCGCCAGCAGCCCCATCGTAGTGAGAGACACCGGGGAGCTGTTTTTT.

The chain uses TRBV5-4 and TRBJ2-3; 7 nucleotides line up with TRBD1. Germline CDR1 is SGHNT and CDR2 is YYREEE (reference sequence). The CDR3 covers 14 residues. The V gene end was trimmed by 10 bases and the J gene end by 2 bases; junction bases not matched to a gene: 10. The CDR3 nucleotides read TGTGCCGGAACCGAAGGGGGCACCACAGATACGCAGTATTTT. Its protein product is CAGTEGGTTDTQYF.

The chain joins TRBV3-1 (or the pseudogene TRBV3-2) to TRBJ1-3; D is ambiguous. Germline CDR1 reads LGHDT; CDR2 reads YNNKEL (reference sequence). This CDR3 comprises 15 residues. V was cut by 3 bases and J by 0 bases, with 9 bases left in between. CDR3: CASSQTPTSGNTIYF. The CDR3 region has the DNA TGTGCCAGCAGCCAGACACCGACCTCTGGAAACACCATATATTTT.

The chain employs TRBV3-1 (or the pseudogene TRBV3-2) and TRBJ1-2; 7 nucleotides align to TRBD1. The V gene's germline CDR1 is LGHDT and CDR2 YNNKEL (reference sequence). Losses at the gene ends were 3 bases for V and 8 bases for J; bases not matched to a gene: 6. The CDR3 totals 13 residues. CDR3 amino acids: CASSHPDRRGYTF. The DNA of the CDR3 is TGTGCCAGCAGCCACCCGGACAGGAGAGGCTACACCTTC.

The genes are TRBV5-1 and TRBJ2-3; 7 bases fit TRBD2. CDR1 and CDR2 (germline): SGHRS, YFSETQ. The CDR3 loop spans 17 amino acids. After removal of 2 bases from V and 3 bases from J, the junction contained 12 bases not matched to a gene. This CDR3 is CASSFGGRAMGTDTQYF. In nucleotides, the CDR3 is TGCGCCAGCAGCTTCGGGGGGAGGGCCATGGGGACAGATACGCAGTATTTT.

The CDR3 here is CASTSGGNQPQHF. The CDR3, as DNA: TGTGCCAGCACTAGTGGAGGCAATCAGCCCCAGCATTTT. The chain has TRBV5-6 and TRBJ1-5; D ambiguous. Trimming cost V 6 bases and J 2 bases, with 9 bases left between them. The CDR3 consists of 13 residues. Germline V gene data show CDR1 as SGHDT and CDR2 as YYEEEE.

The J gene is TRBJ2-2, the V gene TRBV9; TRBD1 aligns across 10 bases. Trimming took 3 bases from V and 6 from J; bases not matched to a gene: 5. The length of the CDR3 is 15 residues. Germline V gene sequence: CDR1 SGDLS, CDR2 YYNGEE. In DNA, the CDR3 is TGTGCCAGCAGCGCGACAGGGGGCGCGGCCGGGGAGCTGTTTTTT. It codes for CASSATGGAAGELFF.

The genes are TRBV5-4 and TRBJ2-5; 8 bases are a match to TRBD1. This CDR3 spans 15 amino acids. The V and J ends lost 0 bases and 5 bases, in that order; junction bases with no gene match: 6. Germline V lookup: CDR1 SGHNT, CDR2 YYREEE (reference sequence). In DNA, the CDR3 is TGTGCCAGCAGCTTGGCAGGGGGCGTGCCGGAGACCCAGTACTTC. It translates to CASSLAGGVPETQYF.

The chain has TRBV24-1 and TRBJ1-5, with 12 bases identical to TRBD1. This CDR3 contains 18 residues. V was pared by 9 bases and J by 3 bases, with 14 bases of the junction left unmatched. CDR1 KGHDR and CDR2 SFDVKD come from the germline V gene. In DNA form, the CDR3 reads TGTGCCACCTCCCCGGGACAGGGGGCGTGGGGCCACAATCAGCCCCAGCATTTT. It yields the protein CATSPGQGAWGHNQPQHF.

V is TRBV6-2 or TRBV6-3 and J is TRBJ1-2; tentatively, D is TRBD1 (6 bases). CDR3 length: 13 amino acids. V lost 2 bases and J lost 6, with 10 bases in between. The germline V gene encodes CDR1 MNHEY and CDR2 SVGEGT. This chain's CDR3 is CASSYRTADGYTF. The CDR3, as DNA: TGTGCCAGCAGTTACCGGACAGCCGATGGCTACACCTTC.

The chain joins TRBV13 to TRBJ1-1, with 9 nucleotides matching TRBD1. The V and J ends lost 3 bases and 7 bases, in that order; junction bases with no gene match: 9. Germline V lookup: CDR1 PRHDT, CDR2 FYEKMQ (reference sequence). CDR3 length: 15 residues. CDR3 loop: CASSFLGTGKIEAFF. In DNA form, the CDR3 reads TGTGCCAGCAGCTTCCTCGGGACAGGGAAGATTGAAGCTTTCTTT.

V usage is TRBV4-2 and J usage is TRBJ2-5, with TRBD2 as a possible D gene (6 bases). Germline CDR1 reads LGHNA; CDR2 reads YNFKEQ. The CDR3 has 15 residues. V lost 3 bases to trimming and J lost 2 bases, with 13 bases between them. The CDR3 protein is CASSHAHGGQETQYF. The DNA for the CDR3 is TGTGCCAGCAGCCACGCGCATGGGGGGCAAGAGACCCAGTACTTC.

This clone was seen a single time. Here the CDR3 reads CASSPLRSSYNEQFF. The CDR3 nucleotides read TGTGCCAGCAGCCCACTAAGAAGCTCCTACAATGAGCAGTTCTTC. V and J are TRBV7-2 and TRBJ2-1; D unresolved. V was cut by 5 bases and J by 0 bases, with 11 bases left in between. In germline, CDR1 is SGHTA, CDR2 FQGNSA. The CDR3 loop spans 15 amino acids.

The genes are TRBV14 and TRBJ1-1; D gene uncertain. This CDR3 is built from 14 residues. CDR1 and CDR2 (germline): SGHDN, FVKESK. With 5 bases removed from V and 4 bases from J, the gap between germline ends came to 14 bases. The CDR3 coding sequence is TGTGCCAGCAGCGGCCCCGCCCGCCCCACTGAAGCTTTCTTT. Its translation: CASSGPARPTEAFF. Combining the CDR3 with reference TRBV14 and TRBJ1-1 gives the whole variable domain EAGVTQFPSHSVIEKGQTVTLRCDPISGHDNLYWYRRVMGKEIKFLLHFVKESKQDESGMPNNRFLAERTGGTYSTLKVQPAELEDSGVYFCASSGPARPTEAFFGQGTRLTVV.

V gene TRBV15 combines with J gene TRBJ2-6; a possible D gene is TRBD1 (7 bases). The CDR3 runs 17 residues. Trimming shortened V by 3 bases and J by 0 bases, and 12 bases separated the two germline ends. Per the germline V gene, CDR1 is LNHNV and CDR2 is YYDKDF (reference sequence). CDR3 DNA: TGTGCCACCAGCAGGGAGGGGGCGGCCTCTGGGGCCAACGTCCTGACTTTC. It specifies CATSREGAASGANVLTF.

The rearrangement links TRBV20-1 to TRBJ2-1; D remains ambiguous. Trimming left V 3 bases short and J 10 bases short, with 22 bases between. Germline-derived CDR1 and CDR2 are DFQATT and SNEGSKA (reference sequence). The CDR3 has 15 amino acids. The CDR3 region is CSASLFPSGVREQFF. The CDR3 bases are TGCAGTGCTAGTCTTTTCCCCTCTGGAGTTCGGGAGCAGTTCTTC.

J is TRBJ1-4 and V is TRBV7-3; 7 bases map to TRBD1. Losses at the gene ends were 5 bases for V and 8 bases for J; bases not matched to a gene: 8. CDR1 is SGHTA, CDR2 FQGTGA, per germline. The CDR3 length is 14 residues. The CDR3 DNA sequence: TGTGCCAGCAGCCCCCATGGCAGGGGGGAAAAACTGTTTTTT. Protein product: CASSPHGRGEKLFF.

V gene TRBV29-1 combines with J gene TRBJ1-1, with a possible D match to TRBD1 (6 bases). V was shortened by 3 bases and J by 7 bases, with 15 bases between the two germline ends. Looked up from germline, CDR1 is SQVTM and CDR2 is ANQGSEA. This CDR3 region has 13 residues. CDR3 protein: CSVEVRGRGEAFF. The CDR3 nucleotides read TGCAGCGTTGAGGTCAGGGGAAGGGGTGAAGCTTTCTTT.

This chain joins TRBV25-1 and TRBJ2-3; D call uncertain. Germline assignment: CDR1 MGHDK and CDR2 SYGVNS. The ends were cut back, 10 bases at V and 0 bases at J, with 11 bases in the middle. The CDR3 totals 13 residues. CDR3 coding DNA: TGTGCCACCGAGCCCCATAGCACAGATACGCAGTATTTT. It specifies CATEPHSTDTQYF.

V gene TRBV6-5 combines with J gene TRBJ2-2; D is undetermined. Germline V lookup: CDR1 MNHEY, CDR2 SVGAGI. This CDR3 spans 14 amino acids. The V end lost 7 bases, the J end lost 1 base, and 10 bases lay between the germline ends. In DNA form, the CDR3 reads TGTGCCAGCAAACGAGCAAAGAACACCGGGGAGCTGTTTTTT. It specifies CASKRAKNTGELFF.

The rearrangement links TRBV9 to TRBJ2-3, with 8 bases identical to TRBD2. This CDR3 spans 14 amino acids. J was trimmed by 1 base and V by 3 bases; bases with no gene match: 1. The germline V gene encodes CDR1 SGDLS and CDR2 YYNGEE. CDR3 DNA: TGTGCCAGCAGCGCCGGGAGGGGCACAGATACGCAGTATTTT. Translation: CASSAGRGTDTQYF. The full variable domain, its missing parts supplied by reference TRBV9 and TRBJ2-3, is DSGVTQTPKHLITATGQRVTLRCSPRSGDLSVYWYQQSLDQGLQFLIQYYNGEERAKGNILERFSAQQFPDLHSELNLSSLELGDSALYFCASSAGRGTDTQYFGPGTRLTVL.

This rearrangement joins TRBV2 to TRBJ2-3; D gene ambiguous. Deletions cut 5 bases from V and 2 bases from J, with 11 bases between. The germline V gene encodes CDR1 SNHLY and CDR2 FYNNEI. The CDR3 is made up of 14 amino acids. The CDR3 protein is CASSLLGPTDTQYF. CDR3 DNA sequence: TGTGCCAGCAGTCTTCTGGGCCCCACAGATACGCAGTATTTT.

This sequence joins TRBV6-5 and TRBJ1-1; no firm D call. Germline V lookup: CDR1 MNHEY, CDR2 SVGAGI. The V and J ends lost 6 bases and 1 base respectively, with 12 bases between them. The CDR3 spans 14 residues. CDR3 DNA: TGTGCCAGCAGCCCCAGCGAGAGGAACACTGAAGCTTTCTTT. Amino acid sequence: CASSPSERNTEAFF.

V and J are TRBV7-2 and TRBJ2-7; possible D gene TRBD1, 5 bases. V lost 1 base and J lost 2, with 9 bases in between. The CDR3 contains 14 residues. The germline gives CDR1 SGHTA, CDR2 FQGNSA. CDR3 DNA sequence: TGTGCCAGCAGCTTAGGGGCAGGGCCCTACGAGCAGTACTTC. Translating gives CASSLGAGPYEQYF.

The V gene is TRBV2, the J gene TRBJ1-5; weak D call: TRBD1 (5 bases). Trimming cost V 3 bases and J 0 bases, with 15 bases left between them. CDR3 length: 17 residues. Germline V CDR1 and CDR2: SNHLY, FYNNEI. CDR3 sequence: CASSDPGVGYSNQPQHF. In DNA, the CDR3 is TGTGCCAGCAGTGACCCGGGGGTTGGTTATAGCAATCAGCCCCAGCATTTT.

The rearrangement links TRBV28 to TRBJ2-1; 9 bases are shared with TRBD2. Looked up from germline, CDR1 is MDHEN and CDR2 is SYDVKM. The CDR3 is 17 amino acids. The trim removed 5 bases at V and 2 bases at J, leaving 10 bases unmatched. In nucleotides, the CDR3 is TGTGCCAGCAGTCCCCCCCGCCGCGGGAGGGCCTACAATGAGCAGTTCTTC. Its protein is CASSPPRRGRAYNEQFF.

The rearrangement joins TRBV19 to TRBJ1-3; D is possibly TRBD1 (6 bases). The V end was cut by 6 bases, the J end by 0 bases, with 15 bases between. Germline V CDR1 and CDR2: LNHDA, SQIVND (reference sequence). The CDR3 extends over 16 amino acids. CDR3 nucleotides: TGTGCCAGTAGGCGGGGGACAACAAGCTCTGGAAACACCATATATTTT. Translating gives CASRRGTTSSGNTIYF.